The T cell receptor (beta chain) under discussion was sequenced for a study of cytomegalovirus exposure and HLA in healthy donors. The study ran its PCR with 60 Vbeta and 13 Jbeta primers. Only in-frame clones appear in the TCRdb table, and some are missing; sequencing was by immunoSEQ multiplex PCR. Among around 140,000 clones listed, around 72% were seen once. Trimming took 8 bases from V and 6 from J, leaving 19 bases between them. The CDR3 contains 14 residues. CDR1 is MNHEY, CDR2 SMNVEV, per germline (reference sequence). As concerns this clone: Its antigen is not identified.

General study points: TCR association rates varied by HLA locus in a later analysis, with DRB1 highest and HLA-C lowest.

The TCR sequence derives from a man aged 45-60 years in good health and CMV-seropositive. Specimen: PBMCs. V is TRBV27 and J is TRBJ1-2; D is undetermined. The CDR3 loop reads CASASYGGFDGYTF. CDR3 in DNA: TGTGCCAGCGCCAGTTATGGCGGGTTCGATGGCTACACCTTC.